The rows below give T cell receptor beta chains drawn from one sample of a study of CD8+CD57+ T cells in acquired aplastic anemia. TCRdb reprocessed the reads via MiXCR and lists one record per CDR3 protein. The data contain about 120,000 distinct CDR3 sequences, over 55% of them singletons. Sequencing input: sorted CD4+, CD8+, or CD8+CD57+ T cells (not recorded which) from PBMCs. The receptors were sampled from a human donor with aplastic anemia. CDR3s include the opening cysteine and the closing phenylalanine or tryptophan. Fields, in order: clone size, J gene, V gene, D gene, CDR3 DNA, CDR3 protein. The D gene is left open where the match is weak. Size is omitted from some rows. Given values are once, few, many or a class for expanded clones.

abundance: -
j_gene: TRBJ2-7
v_gene: TRBV20-1
d_gene: -
CDR3nt: TGCAGTGCTAAGCAGACGAAAGCCTACGAGCAGTACTTC
CDR3aa: CSAKQTKAYEQYF

abundance: many
j_gene: TRBJ1-1
v_gene: TRBV19
d_gene: TRBD1
CDR3nt: TGTGCCAGTAGTATTCAGGGGGGATATAGGACTGAAGCTTTCTTT
CDR3aa: CASSIQGGYRTEAFF

abundance: -
j_gene: TRBJ1-2
v_gene: TRBV20-1
d_gene: TRBD1
CDR3nt: TGCAGTGCTAGCAGTGGGACAGGGGGGCAGGGGAACTATGGCTACACCTTC
CDR3aa: CSASSGTGGQGNYGYTF

abundance: -
j_gene: TRBJ1-2
v_gene: TRBV15
d_gene: TRBD1
CDR3nt: TGTGCCACCAGCACTGGGACAGGGGGTACCTATGGCTACACCTTC
CDR3aa: CATSTGTGGTYGYTF

abundance: -
j_gene: TRBJ1-6
v_gene: TRBV19
d_gene: TRBD1
CDR3nt: TGTGCCACCCGACAGGGCTTTGTTGAGAATTCACCCCTCCACTTT
CDR3aa: CATRQGFVENSPLHF

abundance: few
j_gene: TRBJ2-7
v_gene: TRBV9
d_gene: TRBD2
CDR3nt: TGTGCCAGCAGCGTAGCTTTCGGGACTAGCGACGTTGGGTCCTACGAGCAGTACTTC
CDR3aa: CASSVAFGTSDVGSYEQYF

abundance: -
j_gene: TRBJ2-7
v_gene: TRBV5-1
d_gene: TRBD2
CDR3nt: TGCGCCAGCAGCTTGGGGGCGGGAGGCTACGAGCAGTACTTC
CDR3aa: CASSLGAGGYEQYF

abundance: -
j_gene: TRBJ2-7
v_gene: TRBV7-6
d_gene: -
CDR3nt: TGTGCCAGCAGCGGTCAGTCGTACGAGCAGTACTTC
CDR3aa: CASSGQSYEQYF

abundance: few
j_gene: TRBJ1-2
v_gene: TRBV29-1
d_gene: -
CDR3nt: TGCAGCGTTGAACGGGCAAACAACTATGGCTACACCTTC
CDR3aa: CSVERANNYGYTF

abundance: -
j_gene: TRBJ1-5
v_gene: TRBV27
d_gene: -
CDR3nt: TGTGCCAGCAGTTCCCAAGTAGGGGGAATCCGTATTCAGCCCCAGCATTTT
CDR3aa: CASSSQVGGIRIQPQHF

abundance: -
j_gene: TRBJ1-4
v_gene: TRBV25-1
d_gene: -
CDR3nt: TGTGCCAGCAGTTTTCGCCTTAATGAAAAACTGTTTTTT
CDR3aa: CASSFRLNEKLFF

abundance: -
j_gene: TRBJ1-6
v_gene: TRBV7-2
d_gene: -
CDR3nt: TGTGCCAGCAGCTTAGCAGACGGGAATAATTCACCCCTCCACTTT
CDR3aa: CASSLADGNNSPLHF

abundance: -
j_gene: TRBJ2-5
v_gene: TRBV20-1
d_gene: -
CDR3nt: TGCAGTGCTAGAGCTTCCCCCGGGGGTGTTCCAAGAGACCCCCAGACCCAGTACTTC
CDR3aa: CSARASPGGVPRDPQTQYF

abundance: -
j_gene: TRBJ1-2
v_gene: TRBV7-9
d_gene: -
CDR3nt: TGTGCCAGCGGCGTAGAGGACCCCTATGGCTACACCTTC
CDR3aa: CASGVEDPYGYTF

abundance: many
j_gene: TRBJ1-2
v_gene: TRBV19
d_gene: -
CDR3nt: TGTGCCAGTAATCCAACAGGGAGCCAATTCTATGGCTACACCTTC
CDR3aa: CASNPTGSQFYGYTF

abundance: -
j_gene: TRBJ2-7
v_gene: TRBV10-1
d_gene: -
CDR3nt: TGCGCCAGCAGTGGGGGACATTCCTACGAGCAGTACTTC
CDR3aa: CASSGGHSYEQYF

abundance: -
j_gene: TRBJ2-4
v_gene: TRBV20-1
d_gene: -
CDR3nt: TGCAGTGCTAGAGCTAACGTCGGTAGTGGATACTTC
CDR3aa: CSARANVGSGYF

abundance: -
j_gene: TRBJ1-5
v_gene: TRBV12-3/TRBV12-4
d_gene: -
CDR3nt: TGTGCCAGCAGTTTGTTTCTTCACAATCAGCCCCAGCATTTT
CDR3aa: CASSLFLHNQPQHF

abundance: once
j_gene: TRBJ1-3
v_gene: TRBV2
d_gene: -
CDR3nt: TGTGCCAGCAGTCCATGGACAGACCTCTCTGGAAACACCATATATTTT
CDR3aa: CASSPWTDLSGNTIYF

abundance: few
j_gene: TRBJ1-4
v_gene: TRBV3-1
d_gene: -
CDR3nt: TGTGCCAGCAGCCAAGATATCTCTACTTGGGATGAAAAACTGTTTTTT
CDR3aa: CASSQDISTWDEKLFF

abundance: -
j_gene: TRBJ1-3
v_gene: TRBV20-1
d_gene: TRBD1
CDR3nt: TGCAGTGCTTCACAGGGGGCTGGAAACACCATATATTTT
CDR3aa: CSASQGAGNTIYF

abundance: once
j_gene: TRBJ2-1
v_gene: TRBV25-1
d_gene: -
CDR3nt: TGTGCCAGCAGTGGGGTCTCCGGGACGTCGGGTGAGCAGTTCTTC
CDR3aa: CASSGVSGTSGEQFF

abundance: many
j_gene: TRBJ2-7
v_gene: TRBV7-2
d_gene: TRBD2
CDR3nt: TGTGCCAGCAGCTTAGAGCTAGCGGGGTACTACGAGCAGTACTTC
CDR3aa: CASSLELAGYYEQYF

abundance: many
j_gene: TRBJ1-2
v_gene: TRBV7-9
d_gene: TRBD1
CDR3nt: TGTGCCAGCAGCGAGAGGACAGGGATCTTTCTTTATGGCTACACCTTC
CDR3aa: CASSERTGIFLYGYTF

abundance: once
j_gene: TRBJ2-1
v_gene: TRBV11-1
d_gene: TRBD2
CDR3nt: TGTGCCAGCAGTTCTTGGCGGGGGGCTCCCGGTTACAATGAGCAGTTCTTC
CDR3aa: CASSSWRGAPGYNEQFF

abundance: many
j_gene: TRBJ2-7
v_gene: TRBV7-6
d_gene: -
CDR3nt: TGTGCCAGCAGCTTTCTGGACGGGGAGCAGTACTTC
CDR3aa: CASSFLDGEQYF

abundance: many
j_gene: TRBJ2-7
v_gene: TRBV10-3
d_gene: TRBD2
CDR3nt: TGTGCCATCAGTGATGAGCGGGAGGTTTACGAGCAGTACTTC
CDR3aa: CAISDEREVYEQYF

abundance: -
j_gene: TRBJ2-7
v_gene: TRBV10-3
d_gene: TRBD1
CDR3nt: TGTGCCATCAGTGACCGGGACAGTCTTCCCTACGAGCAGTACTTC
CDR3aa: CAISDRDSLPYEQYF

abundance: -
j_gene: TRBJ1-3
v_gene: TRBV7-9
d_gene: -
CDR3nt: TGTGCCAGCAGCTCGCTGGGGGGAAACACCATATATTTT
CDR3aa: CASSSLGGNTIYF

abundance: many
j_gene: TRBJ1-3
v_gene: TRBV11-1
d_gene: TRBD1
CDR3nt: TGTGCCAGCAGCCCCCCTGTGACAGGGACTGGAAACACCATATATTTT
CDR3aa: CASSPPVTGTGNTIYF

abundance: -
j_gene: TRBJ2-5
v_gene: TRBV29-1
d_gene: TRBD2
CDR3nt: TGCAGCGTTAGTCCAAACGGACTAGCGCTAGAGACCCAGTACTTC
CDR3aa: CSVSPNGLALETQYF

abundance: -
j_gene: TRBJ2-2
v_gene: TRBV10-3
d_gene: -
CDR3nt: TGTGCCATCAGTGAAGGGCCGATCACCGGGGAGCTGTTTTTT
CDR3aa: CAISEGPITGELFF

abundance: -
j_gene: TRBJ2-2
v_gene: TRBV7-2
d_gene: TRBD1
CDR3nt: TGTGCCAGCAGGACAGGGGGCGGGGAGCTGTTTTTT
CDR3aa: CASRTGGGELFF

abundance: many
j_gene: TRBJ1-2
v_gene: TRBV27
d_gene: -
CDR3nt: TGTGCCACCAGGAAGGGGAATGGCTACACCTTC
CDR3aa: CATRKGNGYTF

abundance: -
j_gene: TRBJ2-5
v_gene: TRBV15
d_gene: -
CDR3nt: TGTGCCACCAGCACCGGGGCCTCAGGGGAGACCCAGTACTTC
CDR3aa: CATSTGASGETQYF

abundance: -
j_gene: TRBJ2-1
v_gene: TRBV29-1
d_gene: -
CDR3nt: TGCAGCGTTGAGGGAGGCGCCTACAATGAGCAGTTCTTC
CDR3aa: CSVEGGAYNEQFF

abundance: -
j_gene: TRBJ1-1
v_gene: TRBV19
d_gene: -
CDR3nt: TGTGCCAGTAGTTGGAGGGAGGACACTGAAGCTTTCTTT
CDR3aa: CASSWREDTEAFF

abundance: -
j_gene: TRBJ1-2
v_gene: TRBV15
d_gene: TRBD1
CDR3nt: TGTGCCACCAGCAGAGATTCGAGACAGGGCCACACGGCTGGCTACACCTTC
CDR3aa: CATSRDSRQGHTAGYTF

abundance: few
j_gene: TRBJ2-3
v_gene: TRBV10-1
d_gene: -
CDR3nt: TGCGCCAGCGGGTTCGGGGGCACAGATACGCAGTATTTT
CDR3aa: CASGFGGTDTQYF

abundance: many
j_gene: TRBJ2-7
v_gene: TRBV29-1
d_gene: -
CDR3nt: TGCAGCGTCGAAAAGCGGACTGGTGCCTACGAGCAGTACTTC
CDR3aa: CSVEKRTGAYEQYF